The entry that follows covers one TCR beta chain sequence. The CDR3 runs 15 residues. Losses at the gene ends were 6 bases for V and 2 bases for J; bases not matched to a gene: 6. Per the germline V gene, CDR1 is SGHAT and CDR2 is FQNNGV. The sample comes from a study of blood T cell repertoires in COVID-19. Two negative PCRs, clearance, or symptom resolution were required of recovered Cohort 3 donors. In the original workflow: Researchers report that nucleated cell counts were estimated from reference gene primer amplification. Sequencing was performed with immunoSEQ multiplex PCR; in TCRdb, only in-frame clones are kept and a portion is missing. The DNA gave D and trimming, while V, J and clone size come from that table. The sample holds 390,000 or so clones, 85% to 90% seen once.

The chain is built from TRBV11-2 and TRBJ2-3, with 9 bases matching TRBD1. The sample comprised PBMCs or T cells enriched from blood (not recorded which). This clonotype was obtained from a man aged 18 to 35 who had recovered from COVID-19. The CDR3 is CASRQGAAYTDTQYF. DNA of the CDR3: TGTGCCAGCAGACAGGGGGCAGCCTACACAGATACGCAGTATTTT.